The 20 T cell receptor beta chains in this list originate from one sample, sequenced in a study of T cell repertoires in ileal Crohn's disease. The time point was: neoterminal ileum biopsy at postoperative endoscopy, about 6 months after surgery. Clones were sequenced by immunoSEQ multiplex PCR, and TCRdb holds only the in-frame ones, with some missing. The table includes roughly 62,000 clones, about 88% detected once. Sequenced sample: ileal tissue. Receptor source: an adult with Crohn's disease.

The CDR3 sequence: CASGPSSYNEQFF. CDR3 DNA sequence: TGTGCTAGTGGCCCGAGCTCCTACAATGAGCAGTTCTTC. The chain combines TRBV12-5 with TRBJ2-1; D remains ambiguous. Trimming took off 6 bases at V and 0 bases at J, with 6 bases between the two ends. The CDR3 consists of 13 residues. Germline assignment: CDR1 LGHNT and CDR2 FRNRAP.

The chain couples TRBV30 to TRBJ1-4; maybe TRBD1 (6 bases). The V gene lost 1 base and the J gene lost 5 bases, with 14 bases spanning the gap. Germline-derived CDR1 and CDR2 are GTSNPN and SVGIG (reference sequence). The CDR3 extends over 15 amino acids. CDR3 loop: CAWSEVRGSNEKLFF. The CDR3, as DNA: TGTGCCTGGAGTGAGGTCAGGGGCTCCAATGAAAAACTGTTTTTT. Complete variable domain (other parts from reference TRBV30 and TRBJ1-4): SQTIHQWPATLVQPVGSPLSLECTVEGTSNPNLYWYRQAAGRGLQLLFYSVGIGQISSEVPQNLSASRPQDRQFILSSKKLLLSDSGFYLCAWSEVRGSNEKLFFGSGTQLSVL.

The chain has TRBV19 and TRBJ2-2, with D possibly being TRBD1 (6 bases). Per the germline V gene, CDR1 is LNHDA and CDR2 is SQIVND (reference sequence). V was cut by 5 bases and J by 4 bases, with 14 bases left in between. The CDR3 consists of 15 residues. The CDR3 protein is CASSPRGTVTGELFF. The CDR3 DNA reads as TGTGCCAGTAGTCCAAGGGGGACGGTCACCGGGGAGCTGTTTTTT.

This chain's CDR3 is CASAVEDSGNTIYF. As DNA, the CDR3 is TGTGCCTCCGCTGTCGAGGACTCTGGAAACACCATATATTTT. The chain links TRBV30 to TRBJ1-3; D is unclear. The CDR3 length is 14 residues. Germline values: CDR1 GTSNPN, CDR2 SVGIG (reference sequence). Trimming took off 7 bases at V and 0 bases at J, with 13 bases between the two ends.

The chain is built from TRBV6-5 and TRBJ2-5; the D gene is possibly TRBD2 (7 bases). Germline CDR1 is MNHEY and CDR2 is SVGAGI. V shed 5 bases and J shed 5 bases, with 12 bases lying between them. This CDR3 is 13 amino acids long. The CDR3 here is CASSTGGPETQYF. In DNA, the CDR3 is TGTGCCAGCAGTACCGGGGGGCCGGAGACCCAGTACTTC.

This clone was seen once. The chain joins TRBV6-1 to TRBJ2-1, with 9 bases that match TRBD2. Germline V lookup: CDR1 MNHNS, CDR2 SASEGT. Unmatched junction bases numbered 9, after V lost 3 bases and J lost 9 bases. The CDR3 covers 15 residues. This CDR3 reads CASSDYGRGGPEQFF. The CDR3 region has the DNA TGTGCCAGCAGTGACTATGGGCGGGGGGGCCCTGAGCAGTTCTTC.

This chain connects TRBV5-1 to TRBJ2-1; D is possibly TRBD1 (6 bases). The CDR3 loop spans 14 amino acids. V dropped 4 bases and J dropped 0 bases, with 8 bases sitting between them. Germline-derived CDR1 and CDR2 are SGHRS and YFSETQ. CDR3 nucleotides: TGCGCCAGCAGCGGGGGCGGCTCCTACAATGAGCAGTTCTTC. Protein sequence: CASSGGGSYNEQFF.

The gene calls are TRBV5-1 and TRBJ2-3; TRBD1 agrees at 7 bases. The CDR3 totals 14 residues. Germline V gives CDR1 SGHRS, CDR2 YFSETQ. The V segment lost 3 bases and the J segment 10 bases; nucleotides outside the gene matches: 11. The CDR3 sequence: CASSSVGQAQSQYF. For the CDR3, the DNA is TGCGCCAGCAGCTCGGTCGGACAGGCCCAATCGCAGTATTTT.

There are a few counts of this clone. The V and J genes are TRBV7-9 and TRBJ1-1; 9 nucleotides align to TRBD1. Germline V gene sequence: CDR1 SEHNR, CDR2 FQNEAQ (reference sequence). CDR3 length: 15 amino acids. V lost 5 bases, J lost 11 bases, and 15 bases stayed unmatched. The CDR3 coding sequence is TGTGCCAGCAGCCGCAGCCCGGGACAGGGCCTTGGGGCTTTCTTT. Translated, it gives CASSRSPGQGLGAFF.

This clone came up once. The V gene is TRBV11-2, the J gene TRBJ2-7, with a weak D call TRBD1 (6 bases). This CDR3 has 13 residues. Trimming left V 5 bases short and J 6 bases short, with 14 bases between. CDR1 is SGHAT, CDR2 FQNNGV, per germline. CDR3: CASSARQVAEQYV. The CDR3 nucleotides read TGTGCCAGCAGCGCCAGACAGGTCGCCGAGCAGTACGTC.

CDR3 residues: CASSVDQTFTGELFF. CDR3 nucleotide sequence: TGTGCCAGCAGCGTAGACCAGACTTTCACCGGGGAGCTGTTTTTT. The chain combines TRBV9 with TRBJ2-2, with D hard to call. Germline V lookup: CDR1 SGDLS, CDR2 YYNGEE. The CDR3 loop spans 15 amino acids. Trimming removed 0 bases from V and 4 bases from J, with 10 bases in between.

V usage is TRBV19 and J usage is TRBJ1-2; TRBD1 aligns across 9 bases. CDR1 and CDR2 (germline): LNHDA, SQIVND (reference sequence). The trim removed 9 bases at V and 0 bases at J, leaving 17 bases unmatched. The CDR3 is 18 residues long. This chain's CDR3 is CASRNEPGQGHSNYGYTF. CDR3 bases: TGTGCCAGCCGTAATGAACCGGGACAGGGCCATTCTAACTATGGCTACACCTTC.

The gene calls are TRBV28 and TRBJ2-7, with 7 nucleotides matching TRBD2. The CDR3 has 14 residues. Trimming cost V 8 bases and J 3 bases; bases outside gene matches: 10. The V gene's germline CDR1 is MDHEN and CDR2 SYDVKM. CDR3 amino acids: CASEESSGNYEQYF. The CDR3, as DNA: TGTGCCAGCGAAGAATCTAGCGGTAACTACGAGCAGTACTTC.

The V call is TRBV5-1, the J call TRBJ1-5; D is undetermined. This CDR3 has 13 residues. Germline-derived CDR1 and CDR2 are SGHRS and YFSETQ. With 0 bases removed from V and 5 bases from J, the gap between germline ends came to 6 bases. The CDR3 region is CASSLDGDQPQHF. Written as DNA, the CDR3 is TGCGCCAGCAGCTTGGACGGGGATCAGCCCCAGCATTTT.

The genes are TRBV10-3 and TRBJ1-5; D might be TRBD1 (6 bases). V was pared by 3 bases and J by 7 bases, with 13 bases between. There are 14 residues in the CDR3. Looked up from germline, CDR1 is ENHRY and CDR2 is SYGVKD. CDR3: CAISEGGGGQPQHF. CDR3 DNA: TGTGCCATCAGTGAAGGGGGGGGCGGCCAGCCCCAGCATTTT.

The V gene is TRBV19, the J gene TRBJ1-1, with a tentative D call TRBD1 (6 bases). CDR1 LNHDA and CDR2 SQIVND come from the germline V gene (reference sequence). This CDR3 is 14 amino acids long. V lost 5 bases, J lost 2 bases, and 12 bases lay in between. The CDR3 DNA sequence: TGTGCCAGTAGTTGGTTGGGGGCCAACACTGAAGCTTTCTTT. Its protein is CASSWLGANTEAFF.

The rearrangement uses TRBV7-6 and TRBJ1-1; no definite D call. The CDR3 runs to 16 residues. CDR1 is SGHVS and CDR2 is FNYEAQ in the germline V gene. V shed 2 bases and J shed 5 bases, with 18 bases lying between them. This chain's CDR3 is CASSLLAGGESTEAFF. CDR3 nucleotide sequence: TGTGCCAGCAGCTTACTGGCTGGAGGAGAAAGTACTGAAGCTTTCTTT. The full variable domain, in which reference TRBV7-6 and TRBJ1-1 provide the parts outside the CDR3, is GAGVSQSPRYKVTKRGQDVALRCDPISGHVSLYWYRQALGQGPEFLTYFNYEAQQDKSGLPNDRFSAERPEGSISTLTIQRTEQRDSAMYRCASSLLAGGESTEAFFGQGTRLTVV.

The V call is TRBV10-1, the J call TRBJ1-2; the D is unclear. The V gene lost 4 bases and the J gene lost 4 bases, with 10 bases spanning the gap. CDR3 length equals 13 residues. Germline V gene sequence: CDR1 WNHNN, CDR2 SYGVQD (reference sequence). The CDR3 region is CASSGNSFYGYTF. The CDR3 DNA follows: TGCGCCAGCAGTGGTAACAGCTTCTATGGCTACACCTTC.

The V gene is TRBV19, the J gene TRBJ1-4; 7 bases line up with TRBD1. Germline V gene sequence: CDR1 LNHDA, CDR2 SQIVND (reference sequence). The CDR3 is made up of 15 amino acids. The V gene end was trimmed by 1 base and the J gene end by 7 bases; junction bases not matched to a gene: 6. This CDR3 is CASSIGAGGTEKLFF. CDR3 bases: TGTGCCAGTAGTATAGGGGCAGGGGGGACTGAAAAACTGTTTTTT. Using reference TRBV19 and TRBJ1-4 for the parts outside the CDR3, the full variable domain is DGGITQSPKYLFRKEGQNVTLSCEQNLNHDAMYWYRQDPGQGLRLIYYSQIVNDFQKGDIAEGYSVSREKKESFPLTVTSAQKNPTAFYLCASSIGAGGTEKLFFGSGTQLSVL.

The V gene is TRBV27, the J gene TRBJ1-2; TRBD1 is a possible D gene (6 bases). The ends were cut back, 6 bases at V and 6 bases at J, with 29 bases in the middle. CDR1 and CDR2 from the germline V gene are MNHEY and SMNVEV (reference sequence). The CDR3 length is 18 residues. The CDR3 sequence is CASRREAGHSSDVDGYTF. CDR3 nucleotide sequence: TGTGCCAGCAGAAGGGAAGCGGGACACTCCTCAGATGTAGATGGCTACACCTTC.